This T cell receptor (beta chain) was profiled in a study of T cell responses to AZD1222 COVID-19 vaccine. Trimming cost V 0 bases and J 3 bases, with 12 bases left between them. Germline CDR1 MDHEN, CDR2 SYDVKM. This CDR3 is 15 amino acids long. Here immunoSEQ multiplex PCR was the method, and the copy in TCRdb shows in-frame clones only, minus some. The sample lists over 130,000 clones, approximately 90% occurring once. This clonotype originated in an adult who received the AZD1222 COVID-19 vaccine. Source: peripheral blood, taken 28 days after the second AZD1222 dose. The chain uses TRBV28 and TRBJ2-7; TRBD1 is a possible D gene (6 bases). DNA for the CDR3: TGTGCCAGCAGTTTATGGGGGACACCTCACTACGAGCAGTACTTC. Translation: CASSLWGTPHYEQYF.